A single sample is the source of the 7 T cell receptor beta chains below, sequenced in a study of T cells in Graves' hyperthyroidism and ophthalmopathy. TCR beta CDR3 region amplification was performed from RNA transcripts. The TCR CDR3 was amplified in a first-round RT-PCR using the HTBI primer set. TCRdb re-called the multiplex PCR reads with MiXCR, one entry per CDR3 protein. The sample includes more than 300,000 distinct CDR3 sequences, about 18% of them seen just once. The sequenced material came from blood. Receptors originate from a woman in her 30s with Graves' hyperthyroidism that later progressed to Graves' ophthalmopathy.

The table lists this clonotype with many counts. The chain combines TRBV20-1 with TRBJ2-3; 12 positions match TRBD1. The CDR3 sequence is 16 residues long. Unmatched junction bases numbered 7, after V lost 1 base and J lost 5 bases. Looked up from germline, CDR1 is DFQATT and CDR2 is SNEGSKA (reference sequence). The CDR3: CSARVEGTGGIDTQYF. The CDR3 coding sequence is TGCAGTGCTAGAGTCGAAGGGACAGGGGGCATAGATACGCAGTATTTT.

This clonotype was observed at least ten times. The V and J genes are TRBV27 and TRBJ1-2; D uncertain. The ends were cut back, 2 bases at V and 4 bases at J, with 11 bases in the middle. The CDR3 loop spans 14 amino acids. CDR1 is MNHEY, CDR2 SMNVEV, per germline (reference sequence). The DNA for the CDR3 is TGTGCCAGCAGTTTAATGGGGTCCCCCTATGGCTACACCTTC. Protein sequence: CASSLMGSPYGYTF.

This clonotype was counted a few times. The CDR3, as DNA: TGTGCCAGTAGTATCTCGCACGGCACAGATACGCAGTATTTT. It yields the protein CASSISHGTDTQYF. This sequence joins TRBV19 and TRBJ2-3, with no clear D. V gave up 3 bases and J gave up 1 base, with 8 bases separating them. CDR3 length: 14 amino acids. Germline V lookup: CDR1 LNHDA, CDR2 SQIVND (reference sequence).

This clonotype was seen only a few times. The chain employs TRBV5-1 and TRBJ1-4; D is perhaps TRBD1 (5 bases). V was shortened by 3 bases and J by 0 bases, with 12 bases between the two germline ends. The germline V gene has CDR1 SGHRS and CDR2 YFSETQ. The CDR3 is 16 residues long. The CDR3 nucleotides are TGCGCCAGCAGCTGGCCCGCAGGGACAACTAATGAAAAACTGTTTTTT. This codes for CASSWPAGTTNEKLFF.

The chain uses TRBV19 and TRBJ1-5, with D unresolved. CDR3 length equals 17 residues. Looked up from germline, CDR1 is LNHDA and CDR2 is SQIVND (reference sequence). Trimming took off 2 bases at V and 0 bases at J, with 14 bases between the two ends. In DNA, the CDR3 is TGTGCCAGTAGTATACTTGGTCCGGTGTATAGCAATCAGCCCCAGCATTTT. Amino acids: CASSILGPVYSNQPQHF.

This chain links TRBV20-1 with TRBJ1-5; D gene ambiguous. CDR1 DFQATT and CDR2 SNEGSKA come from the germline V gene (reference sequence). The CDR3 extends over 16 amino acids. Trimming shortened V by 3 bases and J by 1 base, and 16 bases separated the two germline ends. In DNA, the CDR3 is TGCAGTGCTAGTCGGCTTCCGGGGATGAGCAATCAGCCCCAGCATTTT. Translated, it gives CSASRLPGMSNQPQHF.

This clonotype has a count of ten or more. This chain connects TRBV24-1 to TRBJ2-3; tentatively, D is TRBD1 or TRBD2 (5 bases each). Germline V gives CDR1 KGHDR, CDR2 SFDVKD. V was trimmed by 1 base and J by 3 bases, leaving 16 bases between them. CDR3 length: 17 residues. CDR3 sequence (DNA): TGTGCCACCAGTGATTTCACCGGGACGGAGAAAACAGATACGCAGTATTTT. Translated: CATSDFTGTEKTDTQYF.